The subject of this entry is one T cell receptor (beta chain). Its recognized antigen is unknown. Per-base quality was not reported, and no clone a single base away is much larger than it. Via the germline V gene, CDR1 is SGDLS and CDR2 YYNGEE. V is reduced by 2 bases and J by 5 bases, leaving a spacing of 8 bases between them. The CDR3 runs 13 amino acids, cysteine and phenylalanine included. The DNA shown is the 39-base CDR3, in frame from base 1. Single viable CD3+CD4+CD8-CD45RO+ cells were sorted as memory CD4+ T cells on a FACSAria II. CMV serostatus was determined with a Roche Elecsys assay detecting serum IgG against CMV pp150, pp28, p38 and p52. After thawing, total CD4+ T cells were enriched by positive selection with CD4 magnetic microbeads. The samples came from a different study that was designed specifically to examine the CD4+ T cell memory repertoire. Following standard operating procedures, peripheral blood mononuclear cells were isolated and cryopreserved, while serum was kept at -80 degrees C. The staining relied on CD3-PerCP (BW264/56), CD4-APC (RPA-T4), CD45RO-PE (UCHT1) and CD8-Pacific Orange (3B5) antibodies, and Sytox blue was used to exclude non-viable cells.

The Quick-DNA Microprep Kit was used to extract genomic DNA from the sorted cells. Amplification of TCRbeta DNA was done with the immunoSEQ hsTCRbeta kit, following the protocol from the manufacturer. An Illumina MiSeq instrument was used to sequence the TCRbeta libraries. Per the source publication's procedure: Once out-of-frame sequences had been removed, a few million distinct TCRbeta sequences were left, which works out to an average of approximately 63,000 per individual. Each individual was scored according to the count of 150 or so previously reported CMV-associated TCRbeta sequences and the total productive distinct TCRbeta count. A beta-binomial model was reimplemented in Python, and random forests from scikit-learn, run with default parameters, were trained on data from the US cohort. Classifier performance on the Belgian cohort was summarized as median AUC with percentile confidence intervals over 10,000 bootstrap iterations. TCRdb provides this immuneACCESS table in a form limited to in-frame rearrangements. Some clones are lacking; in checked studies, under half of them reflect an unresolved V gene, and why the rest are absent is not known. That table furnishes V, J and clone size, whereas the DNA furnished D and trimming. In this sample the table shows tens of thousands of clones, roughly three quarters of which occur a single time. The ten largest clones take up approximately 0.81% of the sample.

The record originates from a study of memory CD4+ T cells and cytomegalovirus serostatus (dated by TCRdb to about 2019). Notes on the research overall: The 33 healthy Belgian adults in the cohort included 9 who were CMV seropositive and 24 who were CMV seronegative. CD4+ memory TCRbeta repertoires of a Belgian cohort with known cytomegalovirus serostatus were sequenced in order to replicate a published TCR-based CMV serostatus classifier. What the study reported, not specific to this receptor: Only CD4+CD45RO+ memory cells were sequenced, in contrast to the original study, which included naive and memory CD4+ and CD8+ populations. The results were interpreted as suggesting that the CMV-associated TCR signature is mostly present in the CD4+ memory repertoire. Of about 180 previously reported CMV-associated TCRbeta sequences, over 65 appeared in the CD4+ memory repertoires, each in one to five individuals. On the Belgian cohort, the classifier built on the original framework reached a median bootstrapped AUC of roughly 0.96, with a 95% CI of 0.76-1.00. For CMV serostatus prediction, a median bootstrapped AUC of roughly 0.94 was reached with the original framework, and a median bootstrapped AUC of 0.91 was reached with a US-trained random forest.

The sequence joins TRBV9 to TRBJ2-1, with TRBD2 perhaps the D gene, on 6 matching bases. Input material: memory CD4+ T cells from blood. The origin of this receptor is an adult in good health and CMV-seronegative. CDR3 reads: CASSVLANNEQFF. The sequenced DNA is TGTGCCAGCAGCGTTCTAGCGAACAATGAGCAGTTCTTC.